What follows is one T cell receptor (beta chain) and its context. The same CDR3 can be traced to other DNA sequences in this sample. The CDR3 contains 12 residues. Losses at the gene ends were 4 bases for V and 5 bases for J; bases not matched to a gene: 1. Germline assignment: CDR1 LGHDT and CDR2 YNNKEL (reference sequence). In the original processing: Reference gene primer amplification gave nucleated cell count estimates. Method: immunoSEQ multiplex PCR; TCRdb's copy keeps in-frame clones and lacks some. D and trimming come from the DNA, and the V and J calls and clone size come from that table. The table records fewer than 300,000 clones, 83% of them present only once. The sample comes from a study of blood T cell repertoires in COVID-19. Study at large: Acute-phase and convalescent COVID-19 samples originated in the United States, Italy and Spain. The analysed material was cDNA or gDNA that came from T cells, B-cell-depleted T cells, or PBMCs.

This TCR came from an older man with acute or convalescent COVID-19. Input material: peripheral blood. The J gene is TRBJ1-2, the V gene TRBV3-1 (or the pseudogene TRBV3-2); 7 bases match TRBD1. CDR3 in amino acids: CASSPGGYGYTF. CDR3 sequence (DNA): TGTGCCAGCAGCCCAGGGGGGTATGGCTACACCTTC.